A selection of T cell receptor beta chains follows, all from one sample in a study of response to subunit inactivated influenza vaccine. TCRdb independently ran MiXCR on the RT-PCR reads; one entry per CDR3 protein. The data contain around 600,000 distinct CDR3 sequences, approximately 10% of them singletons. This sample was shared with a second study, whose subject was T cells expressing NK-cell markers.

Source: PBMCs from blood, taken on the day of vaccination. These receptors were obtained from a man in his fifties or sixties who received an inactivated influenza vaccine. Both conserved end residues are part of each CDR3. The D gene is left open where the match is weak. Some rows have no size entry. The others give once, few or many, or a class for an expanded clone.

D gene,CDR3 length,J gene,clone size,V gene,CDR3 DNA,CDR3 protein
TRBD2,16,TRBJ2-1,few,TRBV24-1,TGTGCCACCAGTGGGGTAGCGGGGCGTTCCTACAATGAGCAGTTCTTC,CATSGVAGRSYNEQFF
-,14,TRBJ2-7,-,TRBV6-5,TGTGCCAGCAGTCACGACAGTGAGACCTACGAGCAGTACTTC,CASSHDSETYEQYF
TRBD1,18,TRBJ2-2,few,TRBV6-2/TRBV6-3,TGTGCCAGCAGACAAAGACCCGGGACAGAGAAGAACACCGGGGAGCTGTTTTTT,CASRQRPGTEKNTGELFF
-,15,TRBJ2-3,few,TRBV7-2,TGTGCCAGCAGCTTCGGGGGGCCTCAGACAGATACGCAGTATTTT,CASSFGGPQTDTQYF
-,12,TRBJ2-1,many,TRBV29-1,TGCAGCGTTTCACAGTTATACAATGAGCAGTTCTTC,CSVSQLYNEQFF
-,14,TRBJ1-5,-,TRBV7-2,TGTGCCAGCAGCTTAGGATGGGGCAATCAGCCCCAGCATTTT,CASSLGWGNQPQHF
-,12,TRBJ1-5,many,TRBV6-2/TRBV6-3,TGTGCCAGCAGTTACTCTTATCAGCCCCAGCATTTT,CASSYSYQPQHF
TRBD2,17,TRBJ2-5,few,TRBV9,TGTGCCAGCAGCGTAGTCGCCTCGGGACTAGCTGGAGAGACCCAGTACTTC,CASSVVASGLAGETQYF
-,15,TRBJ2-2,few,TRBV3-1,TGTGCCAGCAGCCAATCGTTCATGAACACCGGGGAGCTGTTTTTT,CASSQSFMNTGELFF
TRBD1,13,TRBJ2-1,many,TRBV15,TGTGCCACCAGCTTCCCCAACAGGGGGAGCGTGTTCTTC,CATSFPNRGSVFF
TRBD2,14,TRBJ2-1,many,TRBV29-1,TGCAGCGTTGGGGCTAGCGGGAGGGCCTTTGAGCAGTTCTTC,CSVGASGRAFEQFF
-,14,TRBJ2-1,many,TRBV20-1,TGCAGTGCGCAGAGAGGGAGTAGCTACAATGAGCAGTTCTTC,CSAQRGSSYNEQFF
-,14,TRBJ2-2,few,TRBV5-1,TGCGCCAGCAGCTTGGGGCATGACACCGGGGAGCTGTTTTTT,CASSLGHDTGELFF
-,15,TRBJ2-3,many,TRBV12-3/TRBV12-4,TGTGCCAGCAGCTCCGGGTGGATGGGCACAGATACGCAGTATTTT,CASSSGWMGTDTQYF
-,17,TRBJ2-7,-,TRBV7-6,TGTGCCAGCAGCGCGTCACTGACAGGACCCCTCAGGGACGAGCAGTACTTC,CASSASLTGPLRDEQYF